This is a list of T cell receptor beta chains from one sample in a study of blood T cell repertoires in COVID-19. Some clones are missing from TCRdb's copy, which holds only in-frame ones; the method was immunoSEQ multiplex PCR. The repertoire holds around 120,000 clones, with about 80% as singletons. Sequencing used peripheral blood. The source is a man between 65 and 80 years old with acute or convalescent COVID-19. Each CDR3 is given with its conserved first and last residue. D genes are given only for firm matches. Rows give clone size only sometimes, using once, few, many, or a class for an expanded clone.

TRBJ2-7	-	-	TRBV5-1	TGCGCCAGCAGCTTGGACCCTAGCTCCTACGAGCAGTACTTC	CASSLDPSSYEQYF
TRBJ1-3	-	-	TRBV19	TGTGCCAGTAGTACGCAGGGGACTGGAAACACCATATATTTT	CASSTQGTGNTIYF
TRBJ2-1	-	-	TRBV7-2	TGTGCCAGCAGCTTAATTGGGGGGGCGAGTTCCTACAATGAGCAGTTCTTC	CASSLIGGASSYNEQFF
TRBJ2-7	-	TRBD1	TRBV18	TGTGCCAGCGCCGGACAGGGGGCCTACGAGCAGTACTTC	CASAGQGAYEQYF
TRBJ2-3	few	TRBD2	TRBV5-1	TGCGCCAGCAGCGACGGGACTAGCGGGGGCCCGCAGGGAGATACGCAGTATTTT	CASSDGTSGGPQGDTQYF
TRBJ2-4	-	-	TRBV7-2	TGTGCCAGCAGCCAGACCCCCAGGGACATTCAGTACTTC	CASSQTPRDIQYF
TRBJ2-5	-	-	TRBV12-3/TRBV12-4	TGTGCCATCCAGGCGGGGAGTGAGGAGACCCAGTACTTC	CAIQAGSEETQYF
TRBJ2-1	-	-	TRBV6-5	TGTGCCAGCAGTTACTCCTCCTCTAGCAATGAGCAGTTCTTC	CASSYSSSSNEQFF
TRBJ2-7	-	-	TRBV28	TGTGCCAGCAGTTTCAACGAGGCGGACGAGCAGTACTTC	CASSFNEADEQYF
TRBJ1-5	-	-	TRBV25-1	TGTGCCAGCAGTGGCAGAGGATCATCTGGGAATCAGCCCCAGCATTTT	CASSGRGSSGNQPQHF
TRBJ2-7	-	-	TRBV7-9	TGTGCCAGCAGCTTAGGCGGGCCGCACTACGAGCAGTACTTC	CASSLGGPHYEQYF
TRBJ1-2	-	TRBD1	TRBV30	TGTGCCTGGAGTGTATCAGGGGGAAATGGCTACACCTTC	CAWSVSGGNGYTF
TRBJ2-7	-	TRBD1	TRBV27	TGTGCCAGCAGTTTATCAAGTGGGGACAGAAGCTACGAGCAGTACTTC	CASSLSSGDRSYEQYF
TRBJ1-4	-	-	TRBV7-3	TGTGCCAGCAGCTTAAATCCCCCAGGAACTAATGAAAAACTGTTTTTT	CASSLNPPGTNEKLFF
TRBJ1-1	-	-	TRBV7-9	TGTGCCAGCAGCTTCACGCCCGGGATGAACACTGAAGCTTTCTTT	CASSFTPGMNTEAFF
TRBJ2-1	-	TRBD1	TRBV7-7	TGTGCCAGCAGCTTAGGGGCCAGGGGGCTTGACAATGAGCAGTTCTTC	CASSLGARGLDNEQFF
TRBJ2-5	-	TRBD2	TRBV20-1	TGCAGTGCTAGTAGGCCTAGCGGGATGGCGGAGACCCAGTACTTC	CSASRPSGMAETQYF
TRBJ2-5	once	TRBD1	TRBV15	TGTGCCACCAGCAGAGATCGGGCAGGGGGTGAGACCCAGTACTTC	CATSRDRAGGETQYF
TRBJ2-7	few	TRBD2	TRBV7-6	TGTGCCAGCAGCCCCGGGACTAGCACCTACGAGCAGTACTTC	CASSPGTSTYEQYF
TRBJ1-4	-	-	TRBV11-2	TGTGCCAGCAGCGTGGAGGCTGCAACTAATGAAAAACTGTTTTTT	CASSVEAATNEKLFF
TRBJ1-1	-	TRBD1	TRBV6-5	TGTGCCAGCAGTAGACAGGGGTCTCTTAACACTGAAGCTTTCTTT	CASSRQGSLNTEAFF
TRBJ2-7	-	-	TRBV6-5	TGTGCCAGCAGTTACTCGGGCAGGGCGGCATACGAGCAGTACTTC	CASSYSGRAAYEQYF